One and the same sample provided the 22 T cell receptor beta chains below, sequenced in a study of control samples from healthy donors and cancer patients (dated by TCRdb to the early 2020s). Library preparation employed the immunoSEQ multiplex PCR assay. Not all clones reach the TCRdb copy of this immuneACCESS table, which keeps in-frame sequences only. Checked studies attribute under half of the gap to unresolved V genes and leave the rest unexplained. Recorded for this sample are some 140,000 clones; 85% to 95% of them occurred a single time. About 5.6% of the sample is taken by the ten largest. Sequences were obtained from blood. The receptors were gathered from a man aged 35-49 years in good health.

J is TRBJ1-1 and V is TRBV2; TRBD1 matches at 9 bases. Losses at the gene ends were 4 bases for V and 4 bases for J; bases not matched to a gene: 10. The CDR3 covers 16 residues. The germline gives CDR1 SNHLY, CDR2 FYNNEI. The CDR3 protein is CASSGGVGTGSTEAFF. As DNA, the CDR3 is TGTGCCAGCAGTGGGGGTGTCGGGACAGGGAGCACTGAAGCTTTCTTT.

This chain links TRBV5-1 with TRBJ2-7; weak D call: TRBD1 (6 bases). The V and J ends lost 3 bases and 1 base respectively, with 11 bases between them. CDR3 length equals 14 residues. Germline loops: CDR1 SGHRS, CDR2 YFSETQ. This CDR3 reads CASSSLTGSYEQYF. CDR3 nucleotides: TGCGCCAGCAGCTCCCTTACAGGGTCCTACGAGCAGTACTTC.

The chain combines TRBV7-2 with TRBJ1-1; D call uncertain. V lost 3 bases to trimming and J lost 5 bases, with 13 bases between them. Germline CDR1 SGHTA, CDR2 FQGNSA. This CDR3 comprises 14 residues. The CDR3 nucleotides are TGTGCCAGCAGCTTTTTTGGGGTAGGGACTGAAGCTTTCTTT. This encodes CASSFFGVGTEAFF.

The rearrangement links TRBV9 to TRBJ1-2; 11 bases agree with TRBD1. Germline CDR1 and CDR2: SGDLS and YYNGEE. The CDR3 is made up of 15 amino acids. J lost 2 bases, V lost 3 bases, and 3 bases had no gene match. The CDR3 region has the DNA TGTGCCAGCAGCGCGCGGACAGGGGGCAACTATGGCTACACCTTC. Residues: CASSARTGGNYGYTF.

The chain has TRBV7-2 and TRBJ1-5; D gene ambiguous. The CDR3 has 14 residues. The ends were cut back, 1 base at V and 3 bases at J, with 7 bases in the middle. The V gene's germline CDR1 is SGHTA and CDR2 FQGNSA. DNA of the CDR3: TGTGCCAGCAGCTTAGGTACTTACAATCAGCCCCAGCATTTT. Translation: CASSLGTYNQPQHF.

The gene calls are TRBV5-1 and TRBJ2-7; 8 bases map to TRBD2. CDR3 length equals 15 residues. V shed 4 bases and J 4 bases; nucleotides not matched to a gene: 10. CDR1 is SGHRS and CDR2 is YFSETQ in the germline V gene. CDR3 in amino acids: CASSVGPGGRYEQYF. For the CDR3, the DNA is TGCGCCAGCAGCGTGGGGCCGGGGGGGAGGTACGAGCAGTACTTC.

As DNA, the CDR3 is TGTGCCAGCAGTTCGTCTAGCGGGGCGCCCTACAATGAGCAGTTCTTC. Translated: CASSSSSGAPYNEQFF. V gene TRBV28 combines with J gene TRBJ2-1; TRBD2 aligns across 9 bases. This CDR3 contains 16 residues. J lost 2 bases, V lost 4 bases, and 6 bases had no gene match. Per germline, CDR1 MDHEN and CDR2 SYDVKM.

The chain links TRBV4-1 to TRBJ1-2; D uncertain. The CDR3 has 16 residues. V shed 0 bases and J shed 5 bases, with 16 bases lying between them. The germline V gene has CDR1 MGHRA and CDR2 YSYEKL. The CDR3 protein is CASSQESLIKGYGYTF. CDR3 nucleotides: TGCGCCAGCAGCCAAGAGAGCCTAATAAAAGGGTATGGCTACACCTTC.

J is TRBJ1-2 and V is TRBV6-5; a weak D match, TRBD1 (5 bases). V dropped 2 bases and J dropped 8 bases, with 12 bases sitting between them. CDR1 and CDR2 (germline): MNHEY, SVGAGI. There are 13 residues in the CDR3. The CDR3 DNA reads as TGTGCCAGCAGTTACGGGGCCTCGGGAGGCTACACCTTC. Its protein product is CASSYGASGGYTF.

The CDR3 sequence is CSVVPYAGANYGYTF. CDR3 sequence (DNA): TGCAGCGTTGTACCCTACGCCGGAGCTAACTATGGCTACACCTTC. The J gene is TRBJ1-2, the V gene TRBV29-1; D is ambiguous. CDR3 length: 15 amino acids. CDR1 is SQVTM, CDR2 ANQGSEA, per germline. Trimming stripped 4 bases from V and 0 bases from J, with 15 bases between.

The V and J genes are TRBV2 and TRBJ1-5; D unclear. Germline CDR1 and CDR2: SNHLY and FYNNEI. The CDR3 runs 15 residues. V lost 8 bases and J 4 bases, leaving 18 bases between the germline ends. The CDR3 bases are TGTGCCAGCGGGGTAGGGCGTCCGGGTAATCAGCCCCAGCATTTT. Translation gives CASGVGRPGNQPQHF.

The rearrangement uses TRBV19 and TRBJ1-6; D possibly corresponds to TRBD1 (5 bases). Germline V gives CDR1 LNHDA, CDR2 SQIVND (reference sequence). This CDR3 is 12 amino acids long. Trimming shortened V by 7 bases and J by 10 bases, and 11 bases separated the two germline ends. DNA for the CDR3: TGTGCCAGTAAAGTGAGGGACTCACCCCTCCACTTT. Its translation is CASKVRDSPLHF.

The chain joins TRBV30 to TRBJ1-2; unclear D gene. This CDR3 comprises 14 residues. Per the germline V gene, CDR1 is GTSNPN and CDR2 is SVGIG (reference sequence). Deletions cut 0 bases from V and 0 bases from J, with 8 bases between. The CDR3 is CAWSVRRPNYGYTF. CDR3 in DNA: TGTGCCTGGAGTGTACGGCGGCCTAACTATGGCTACACCTTC.

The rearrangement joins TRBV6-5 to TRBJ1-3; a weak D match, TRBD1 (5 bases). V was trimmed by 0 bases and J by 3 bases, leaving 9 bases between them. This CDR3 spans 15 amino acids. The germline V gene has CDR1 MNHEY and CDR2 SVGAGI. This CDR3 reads CASSYSTQGGNTIYF. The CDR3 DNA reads TGTGCCAGCAGTTACTCGACTCAGGGTGGAAACACCATATATTTT.

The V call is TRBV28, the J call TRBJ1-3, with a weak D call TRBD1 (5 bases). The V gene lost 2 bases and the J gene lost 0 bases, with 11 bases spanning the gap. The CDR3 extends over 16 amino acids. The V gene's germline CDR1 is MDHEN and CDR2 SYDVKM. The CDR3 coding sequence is TGTGCCAGCAGTTTAGGCGGGGCTTACTCTGGAAACACCATATATTTT. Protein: CASSLGGAYSGNTIYF.

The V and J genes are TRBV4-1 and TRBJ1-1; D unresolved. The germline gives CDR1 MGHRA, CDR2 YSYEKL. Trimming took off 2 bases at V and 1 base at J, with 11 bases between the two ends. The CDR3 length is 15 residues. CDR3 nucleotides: TGCGCCAGCAGCCAAAGCGCAGGAACGAACACTGAAGCTTTCTTT. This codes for CASSQSAGTNTEAFF.

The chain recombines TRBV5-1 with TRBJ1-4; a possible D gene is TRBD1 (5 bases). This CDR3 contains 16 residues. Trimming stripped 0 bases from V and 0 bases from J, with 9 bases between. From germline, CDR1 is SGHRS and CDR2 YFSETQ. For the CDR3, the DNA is TGCGCCAGCAGCTTGGGCCAGGGCCCAACTAATGAAAAACTGTTTTTT. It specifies CASSLGQGPTNEKLFF.

CDR3 protein: CASSQDFRDLLYEQYF. The CDR3 DNA sequence: TGCGCCAGCAGCCAAGATTTTAGGGACTTGCTCTACGAGCAGTACTTC. This sequence joins TRBV4-1 and TRBJ2-7; maybe TRBD2 (6 bases). Trimming left V 0 bases short and J 3 bases short, with 15 bases between. CDR3 size: 16 residues. Germline values: CDR1 MGHRA, CDR2 YSYEKL.

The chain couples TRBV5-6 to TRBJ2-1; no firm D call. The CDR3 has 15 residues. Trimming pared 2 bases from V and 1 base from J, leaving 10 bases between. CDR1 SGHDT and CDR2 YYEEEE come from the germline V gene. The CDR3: CASSFDGVSYNEQFF. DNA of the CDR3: TGTGCCAGCAGCTTTGACGGAGTATCCTACAATGAGCAGTTCTTC. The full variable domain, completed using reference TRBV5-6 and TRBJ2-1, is DAGVTQSPTHLIKTRGQQVTLRCSPKSGHDTVSWYQQALGQGPQFIFQYYEEEERQRGNFPDRFSGHQFPNYSSELNVNALLLGDSALYLCASSFDGVSYNEQFFGPGTRLTVL.

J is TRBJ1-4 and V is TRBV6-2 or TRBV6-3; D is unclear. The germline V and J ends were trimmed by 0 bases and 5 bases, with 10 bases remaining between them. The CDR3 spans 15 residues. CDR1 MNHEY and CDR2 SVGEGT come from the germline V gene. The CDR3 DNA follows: TGTGCCAGCAGTTACTCGGCAGGAGGAAATGAAAAACTGTTTTTT. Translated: CASSYSAGGNEKLFF.

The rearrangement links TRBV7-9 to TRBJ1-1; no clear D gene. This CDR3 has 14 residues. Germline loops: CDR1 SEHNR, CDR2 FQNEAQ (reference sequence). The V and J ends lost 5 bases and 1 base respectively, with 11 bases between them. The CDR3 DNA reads TGTGCCAGCAGCCCGGCTGGGTCGAACACTGAAGCTTTCTTT. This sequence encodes CASSPAGSNTEAFF.

The CDR3 protein is CASSHTGGNQPQHF. CDR3 coding DNA: TGTGCCAGCAGCCACACAGGGGGCAATCAGCCCCAGCATTTT. The chain has TRBV3-1 (or the pseudogene TRBV3-2) and TRBJ1-5; 7 bases line up with TRBD1. The trim removed 3 bases at V and 2 bases at J, leaving 1 base unmatched. CDR3 length: 14 amino acids. The germline gives CDR1 LGHDT, CDR2 YNNKEL (reference sequence).